The 25 T cell receptor beta chains given below trace back to one sample, sequenced in a study of identical twins. TCRdb re-called the 5' RACE reads with MiXCR, one entry per CDR3 protein. Counted here are more than 400,000 distinct CDR3 sequences, roughly 15% occurring once; the ten biggest clones make up around 0.4%. The same data also went into a second study, on yellow fever vaccine responses in identical twins.

Sequenced material: CD4+ T cells sorted from blood. These receptor sequences come from a woman under 30 in good health.

The rearrangement uses TRBV5-1 and TRBJ2-7; 11 bases map to TRBD2. Germline V gene data show CDR1 as SGHRS and CDR2 as YFSETQ. The CDR3 totals 14 residues. V shed 4 bases, J shed 6 bases, and the junction held 6 bases outside the gene matches. Here the CDR3 DNA reads TGCGCCAGCAGCACAGGGACTAGCGGTGGCGAGCAGTACTTC. As protein: CASSTGTSGGEQYF.

This clonotype turned up a few times. The chain uses TRBV7-6 and TRBJ2-3; D is ambiguous. The CDR3 has 18 residues. Deletions cut 4 bases from V and 2 bases from J, with 22 bases between. Per germline, CDR1 SGHVS and CDR2 FNYEAQ. CDR3 in amino acids: CASSYTEGPNTITDTQYF. DNA for the CDR3: TGTGCCAGCAGCTATACAGAAGGGCCCAACACAATCACAGATACGCAGTATTTT.

This clonotype turned up a few times. This sequence joins TRBV5-1 and TRBJ2-4; TRBD2 matches 8 bases. V lost 4 bases and J lost 2; bases outside the gene matches: 8. This CDR3 has 16 residues. Germline CDR1 reads SGHRS; CDR2 reads YFSETQ. For the CDR3, the DNA is TGCGCCAGCAGCCCCGGACTAGCTATTCCCAAAAACATTCAGTACTTC. Translation: CASSPGLAIPKNIQYF.

A few counts support this clonotype. The V and J genes are TRBV7-8 and TRBJ2-7, with 7 nucleotides matching TRBD2. Germline loops: CDR1 SGHVS, CDR2 FQNEAQ. J was trimmed by 2 bases and V by 0 bases; bases with no gene match: 7. There are 16 residues in the CDR3. CDR3 residues: CASSLASAGLAYEQYF. In DNA, the CDR3 is TGTGCCAGCAGCTTAGCGTCGGCTGGACTAGCCTACGAGCAGTACTTC.

This clonotype was picked up a small number of times. The chain recombines TRBV12-3 or TRBV12-4 with TRBJ2-1, with 10 bases lining up with TRBD2. Unmatched junction bases numbered 7, after V lost 6 bases and J lost 5 bases. The CDR3 is 15 amino acids. The CDR3, as DNA: TGTGCCAGCAGCTCTACTAGCGGGGTCAACAATGAGCAGTTCTTC. Protein sequence: CASSSTSGVNNEQFF.

The rearrangement joins TRBV19 to TRBJ2-5; TRBD1 is a possible D gene (6 bases). The CDR3 runs 15 residues. V lost 4 bases, J lost 0 bases, and 12 bases lay in between. CDR1 and CDR2 (germline): LNHDA, SQIVND (reference sequence). The DNA of the CDR3 is TGTGCCAGTAGTACCAAACAGGGCTACCAAGAGACCCAGTACTTC. Its translation: CASSTKQGYQETQYF.

This clonotype showed up just a few times. The J gene is TRBJ1-1, the V gene TRBV5-1; D is ambiguous. The CDR3 runs to 15 residues. V was shortened by 1 base and J by 0 bases, with 10 bases between the two germline ends. Germline assignment: CDR1 SGHRS and CDR2 YFSETQ. In DNA form, the CDR3 reads TGCGCCAGCAGCTTGACGGGGAACATGAACACTGAAGCTTTCTTT. It is translated as CASSLTGNMNTEAFF.

This clonotype was observed a few times. This chain uses TRBV3-1 with TRBJ2-5, with unresolved D. CDR3 length: 14 residues. Germline V gene sequence: CDR1 LGHDT, CDR2 YNNKEL (reference sequence). Trimming pared 3 bases from V and 5 bases from J, leaving 13 bases between. CDR3 nucleotide sequence: TGTGCCAGCAGCCAGCAAGTCCAGCAGGAGACCCAGTACTTC. Protein sequence: CASSQQVQQETQYF.

This clonotype appeared a few times. The rearrangement links TRBV9 to TRBJ1-6, with 10 positions matching TRBD1. This CDR3 contains 15 residues. CDR1 and CDR2 (germline): SGDLS, YYNGEE. J lost 9 bases, V lost 1 base, and 4 bases had no gene match. The CDR3 sequence: CASSVTGTGVSPLHF. The CDR3, as DNA: TGTGCCAGCAGCGTAACCGGGACAGGGGTTTCACCCCTCCACTTT.

This chain links TRBV20-1 with TRBJ2-3; 12 bases are a match to TRBD2. The CDR3 length is 16 residues. V shed 6 bases and J 2 bases; nucleotides not matched to a gene: 9. Germline V gene data show CDR1 as DFQATT and CDR2 as SNEGSKA (reference sequence). The CDR3 DNA follows: TGCAGTGCGCAGAGACTAGCGGGAGACGACACAGATACGCAGTATTTT. It encodes CSAQRLAGDDTDTQYF.

This clonotype has just a few counts. This chain links TRBV28 with TRBJ2-7; the match to TRBD1 covers 9 bases. With V trimmed by 2 bases and J by 5 bases, 10 bases remained unmatched. CDR1 and CDR2 from the germline V gene are MDHEN and SYDVKM. This CDR3 spans 16 amino acids. Here the CDR3 DNA reads TGTGCCAGCAGTTTACTCCCGGGACAGGGTGGGAACGAGCAGTACGTC. Its translation is CASSLLPGQGGNEQYV.

The V and J genes are TRBV7-4 and TRBJ2-7; perhaps TRBD2 as D (6 bases). Germline assignment: CDR1 SGHVT and CDR2 SQSDAQ. There are 16 residues in the CDR3. V was pared by 2 bases and J by 3 bases, with 17 bases between. This CDR3 reads CASSLPPALASYEQYF. The DNA of the CDR3 is TGTGCCAGCAGCTTACCCCCGGCGCTAGCGAGCTACGAGCAGTACTTC.

This clonotype was detected ten times or more. The V and J genes are TRBV5-1 and TRBJ2-1, with a weak D call TRBD2 (5 bases). The CDR3 runs to 18 residues. The V and J ends lost 3 bases and 1 base respectively, with 20 bases between them. Germline assignment: CDR1 SGHRS and CDR2 YFSETQ. Here the CDR3 reads CASSSSFAGSSSYNEQFF. Here the CDR3 DNA reads TGCGCCAGCAGCTCCAGCTTTGCTGGGAGCTCGTCCTACAATGAGCAGTTCTTC.

V usage is TRBV20-1 and J usage is TRBJ1-2, with D hard to call. The CDR3 has 15 residues. CDR1 and CDR2 from the germline V gene are DFQATT and SNEGSKA (reference sequence). Trimming stripped 3 bases from V and 5 bases from J, with 19 bases between. The CDR3 protein is CSARQDASERYGYTF. CDR3 nucleotides: TGCAGTGCTAGGCAGGACGCCTCGGAAAGATATGGCTACACCTTC.

The chain recombines TRBV20-1 with TRBJ2-7; 8 nucleotides align to TRBD1. With V trimmed by 0 bases and J by 2 bases, 6 bases remained unmatched. The CDR3 spans 15 residues. CDR1 is DFQATT and CDR2 is SNEGSKA in the germline V gene (reference sequence). The CDR3 DNA is TGCAGTGCTAGAGATCAGGGGGCAGGGGCCTACGAGCAGTACGTC. Translated, it gives CSARDQGAGAYEQYV.

This clonotype was detected only a few times. The chain couples TRBV9 to TRBJ2-3; D is possibly TRBD2 (6 bases). V was clipped by 3 bases and J by 2 bases, with 13 bases between them. Germline V gene data show CDR1 as SGDLS and CDR2 as YYNGEE. This CDR3 has 15 amino acids. CDR3 loop: CASSGGIQYTDTQYF. Written as DNA, the CDR3 is TGTGCCAGCAGCGGCGGGATTCAATACACAGATACGCAGTATTTT.

In its sample, this clonotype was seen a few times. J is TRBJ2-3 and V is TRBV7-2; no reliable D call. CDR1 SGHTA and CDR2 FQGNSA come from the germline V gene. The CDR3 extends over 15 amino acids. The germline V and J ends were trimmed by 5 bases and 3 bases, with 15 bases remaining between them. CDR3 bases: TGTGCCAGCAGCCAGCGTATTAGCAAGACAGATACGCAGTATTTT. This translates into CASSQRISKTDTQYF.

V usage is TRBV12-3 or TRBV12-4 and J usage is TRBJ2-1, with D perhaps being TRBD1 or TRBD2 (5 bases each). CDR3 length: 15 residues. Trimming took off 2 bases at V and 2 bases at J, with 10 bases between the two ends. CDR3 in amino acids: CASSLTGTPYNEQFF. The CDR3 DNA follows: TGTGCCAGCAGTTTAACCGGGACCCCCTACAATGAGCAGTTCTTC.

This clonotype was detected a few times. The V gene is TRBV4-1, the J gene TRBJ2-7; 11 bases are a match to TRBD1. CDR1 and CDR2 (germline): MGHRA, YSYEKL. J was trimmed by 4 bases and V by 3 bases; bases with no gene match: 5. The CDR3 runs 15 residues. The CDR3 region has the DNA TGCGCCAGCAGCCACCCCGGGACAGGGGGGTACGAGCAGTACTTC. Its protein is CASSHPGTGGYEQYF.

As DNA, the CDR3 is TGCAGTGCTAGAGCCCCGAGAGGGAGCAATGAGCAGTTCTTC. Its protein is CSARAPRGSNEQFF. The gene calls are TRBV20-1 and TRBJ2-1, with a weak D call TRBD2 (5 bases). The CDR3 loop spans 14 amino acids. Germline assignment: CDR1 DFQATT and CDR2 SNEGSKA (reference sequence). Trimming left V 1 base short and J 6 bases short, with 13 bases between.

Concerning this clonotype itself: An end of the junction does not agree with germline; a read error may underlie this. This sequence joins TRBV20-1 and TRBJ2-5; D is possibly TRBD1 or TRBD2 (5 bases each). The CDR3 is 17 amino acids. CDR1 DFQATT and CDR2 SNEGSKA come from the germline V gene (reference sequence). CDR3 bases: TGCAGTGCTAGTGTCGCAGGGAGTAGGGCTAACCAAGCGACCCAGTACTTC. Amino acids: CSASVAGSRANQATQYF.

This chain connects TRBV19 to TRBJ2-1, with no clear D. CDR1 is LNHDA, CDR2 SQIVND, per germline (reference sequence). The CDR3 is 11 amino acids. Trimming stripped 5 bases from V and 10 bases from J, with 9 bases between. CDR3 protein: CASSALREQFF. The DNA for the CDR3 is TGTGCCAGTAGTGCACTTAGGGAGCAGTTCTTC.

This sequence joins TRBV6-2 or TRBV6-3 and TRBJ2-7; D may be TRBD1 (5 bases). The CDR3 length is 14 residues. The V and J ends lost 5 bases and 3 bases respectively, with 14 bases between them. Per the germline V gene, CDR1 is MNHEY and CDR2 is SVGEGT. The DNA of the CDR3 is TGTGCCAGCAGTCTAAAAACAGGAGTCTACGAGCAGTACTTC. Translated: CASSLKTGVYEQYF.

The V gene is TRBV7-2, the J gene TRBJ2-7; 8 nucleotides line up with TRBD1. The CDR3 contains 14 residues. Trimming cost V 4 bases and J 3 bases; bases outside gene matches: 5. CDR1 and CDR2 from the germline V gene are SGHTA and FQGNSA. For the CDR3, the DNA is TGTGCCAGCAGCTCTGACAGGGGAGGCTACGAGCAGTACTTC. It yields the protein CASSSDRGGYEQYF.

In this sample, this clonotype turned up many times. The chain has TRBV29-1 and TRBJ1-4; unclear D gene. From germline, CDR1 is SQVTM and CDR2 ANQGSEA. With 4 bases removed from V and 4 bases from J, the gap between germline ends came to 7 bases. The length of the CDR3 is 12 residues. Here the CDR3 reads CSVGPVNEKLFF. Written as DNA, the CDR3 is TGCAGCGTTGGACCAGTTAATGAAAAACTGTTTTTT.